Here is one T cell receptor (beta chain) with its context. Antigen specificity is unknown. Per the study methods: The study built a papillary thyroid cancer distant-metastasis classifier from CDR3 differences across clinicopathological groups. TCRdb used MiXCR to call clones anew from the PCR reads. TCRdb's processing, not the authors' own work, is the source of the V and J calls. The sample holds more than 20,000 clones, about 25% seen once. Germline V gene lookup returns CDR1 SGHNT and CDR2 YENEEA. J gave up 6 bases and V 5 bases, and 15 bases lay outside the gene matches. The CDR3 spans 16 residues. The entry originates in a study of metastatic and nonmetastatic thyroid tumors. Study at large: Repertoires of blood and of tissue (tumor or nodule) from malignant and benign thyroid patients were compared. Study results and caveats: Benign nodules reportedly had significantly lower TCR beta diversity than malignant thyroid tumors in blood and tumor.

Thyroid surgery was performed in patients who had received no treatment beforehand. This clonotype was sampled from a female donor with papillary thyroid cancer or a benign thyroid nodule (not recorded which). Some clones in this sample may be carry-over from other donors' samples. Sequenced: tumor tissue. The chain carries TRBV11-3 and TRBJ2-7; TRBD2 matches at 8 bases. CDR3 residues: CASSPTGASGSREQYF. DNA of the CDR3: TGTGCCAGCAGCCCCACCGGAGCCAGCGGGAGTCGCGAGCAGTACTTC.